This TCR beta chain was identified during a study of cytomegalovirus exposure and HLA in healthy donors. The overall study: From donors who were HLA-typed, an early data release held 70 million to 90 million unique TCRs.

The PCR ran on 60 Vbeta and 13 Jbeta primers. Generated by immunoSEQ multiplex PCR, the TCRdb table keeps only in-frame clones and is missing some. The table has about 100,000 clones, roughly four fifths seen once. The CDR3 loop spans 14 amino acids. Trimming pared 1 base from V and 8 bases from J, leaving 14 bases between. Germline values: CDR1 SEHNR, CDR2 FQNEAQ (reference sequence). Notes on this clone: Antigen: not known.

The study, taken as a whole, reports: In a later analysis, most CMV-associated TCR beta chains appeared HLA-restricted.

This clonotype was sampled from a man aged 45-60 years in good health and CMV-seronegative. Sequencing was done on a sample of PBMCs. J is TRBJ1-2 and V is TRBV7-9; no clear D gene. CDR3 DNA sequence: TGTGCCAGCAGCTTAGTTAGAGGCGGCGAGGGCTACACCTTC. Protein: CASSLVRGGEGYTF.